The 16 T cell receptor beta chains given below trace back to one sample, sequenced in a study of blood T cell repertoires in COVID-19. Clones were sequenced by immunoSEQ multiplex PCR, and TCRdb holds only the in-frame ones, with some missing. Among almost 100,000 clones listed, about 89% were seen once. The specimen sequenced was peripheral blood. The receptors were gathered from a man aged 45-65 years with acute or convalescent COVID-19.

The rearrangement uses TRBV30 and TRBJ2-7, with 10 positions matching TRBD1. J was trimmed by 2 bases and V by 2 bases; bases with no gene match: 3. Germline lookup yields CDR1 GTSNPN and CDR2 SVGIG (reference sequence). This CDR3 has 14 residues. This CDR3 reads CAWSSGTGAYEQYF. The CDR3 bases are TGTGCCTGGAGTTCAGGGACAGGGGCCTACGAGCAGTACTTC.

This sequence joins TRBV5-4 and TRBJ2-7; 13 bases map to TRBD2. V was clipped by 5 bases and J by 1 base; unmatched bases: 12. CDR1 is SGHNT and CDR2 is YYREEE in the germline V gene (reference sequence). The CDR3 extends over 18 amino acids. In nucleotides, the CDR3 is TGTGCCAGCAGTTTAGGACTAGCGGGAGCTCCCTCTTCCTACGAGCAGTACTTC. Residues: CASSLGLAGAPSSYEQYF.

In its sample, this clone was seen once. The CDR3 sequence is CASSLAGQRNSPLHF. The CDR3 DNA reads as TGTGCCAGCAGCTTGGCCGGACAGAGGAATTCACCCCTCCACTTT. The chain carries TRBV5-4 and TRBJ1-6; the D gene is possibly TRBD1 (6 bases). Germline V gives CDR1 SGHNT, CDR2 YYREEE (reference sequence). This CDR3 contains 15 residues. V lost 0 bases, J lost 7 bases, and 11 bases lay in between.

This sequence joins TRBV2 and TRBJ1-5; TRBD1 agrees at 9 bases. Per germline, CDR1 SNHLY and CDR2 FYNNEI. The CDR3 runs to 15 residues. V trimming: 8 bases; J trimming: 2 bases; junction bases outside the gene matches: 7. CDR3 sequence reads: CASSGTGRGNQPQHF. DNA of the CDR3: TGTGCCAGCTCGGGGACAGGGAGAGGCAATCAGCCCCAGCATTTT.

V gene TRBV21-1 combines with J gene TRBJ2-4; TRBD1 is taken as the D call from the table, unchecked against the DNA. TRBV21-1 is a documented pseudogene. The CDR3 covers 16 residues. CDR3 region: CASSLGQGIAKNIQYF. The CDR3, as DNA: TGTGCCAGCTCATTGGGACAGGGGATAGCCAAAAACATTCAGTACTTC.

The chain is built from TRBV11-1 and TRBJ1-1; the match to TRBD1 covers 8 bases. In germline, CDR1 is SGHAT, CDR2 FQDESV (reference sequence). J lost 1 base, V lost 5 bases, and 6 bases had no gene match. The CDR3 runs 15 residues. The CDR3 coding sequence is TGTGCCAGCAGCACAGCCGGGACAGGGAACACTGAAGCTTTCTTT. Protein: CASSTAGTGNTEAFF. The whole variable domain, filled in from reference TRBV11-1 and TRBJ1-1, reads EAEVAQSPRYKITEKSQAVAFWCDPISGHATLYWYRQILGQGPELLVQFQDESVVDDSQLPKDRFSAERLKGVDSTLKIQPAELGDSAMYLCASSTAGTGNTEAFFGQGTRLTVV.

V is TRBV5-1 and J is TRBJ1-2; D is possibly TRBD1 (5 bases). Germline assignment: CDR1 SGHRS and CDR2 YFSETQ. The V gene lost 0 bases and the J gene lost 1 base, with 7 bases spanning the gap. The CDR3 is 14 residues long. The CDR3: CASSLADINYGYTF. DNA for the CDR3: TGCGCCAGCAGCTTGGCGGACATTAACTATGGCTACACCTTC.

The V gene is TRBV5-4, the J gene TRBJ1-6, with TRBD1 as a possible D gene (6 bases). The CDR3 loop spans 14 amino acids. Germline CDR1 SGHNT, CDR2 YYREEE (reference sequence). V dropped 0 bases and J dropped 9 bases, with 10 bases sitting between them. CDR3 sequence (DNA): TGTGCCAGCAGCTTGGATTCAGGGGTTTCACCCCTCCACTTT. It translates to CASSLDSGVSPLHF. The variable domain in full, completed from reference TRBV5-4 and TRBJ1-6, reads ETGVTQSPTHLIKTRGQQVTLRCSSQSGHNTVSWYQQALGQGPQFIFQYYREEENGRGNFPPRFSGLQFPNYSSELNVNALELDDSALYLCASSLDSGVSPLHFGNGTRLTVT.

This clone has only a few counts. CDR3 bases: TGTGCCAGCAGCTTAAATCCCTCGCAGGGAAACACCATATATTTT. Protein product: CASSLNPSQGNTIYF. The gene calls are TRBV7-3 and TRBJ1-3, with D hard to call. Germline-derived CDR1 and CDR2 are SGHTA and FQGTGA. The CDR3 runs to 15 residues. V was clipped by 1 base and J by 4 bases, with 11 bases between them.

This rearrangement joins TRBV11-2 to TRBJ1-2; 10 bases line up with TRBD1. The CDR3 has 15 amino acids. Germline V gene data show CDR1 as SGHAT and CDR2 as FQNNGV. The J segment lost 6 bases and the V segment lost 4 bases, leaving 8 bases of the junction unmatched. The CDR3 DNA reads as TGTGCCAGCAGCTCCCCGGGACAGGGGCTTCATGGCTACACCTTC. It is translated as CASSSPGQGLHGYTF.

The CDR3 nucleotides read TGTGCCAGCAGTCCTCTCGGTAGCAATCAGCCCCAGCATTTT. This encodes CASSPLGSNQPQHF. The rearrangement links TRBV27 to TRBJ1-5; unclear D gene. The CDR3 is 14 residues long. Trimming took off 5 bases at V and 0 bases at J, with 8 bases between the two ends. Germline CDR1 is MNHEY and CDR2 is SMNVEV (reference sequence).

The CDR3 DNA reads as TGTGCCAGCAAGACAGGAGCCTATAATTCACCCCTCCACTTT. The encoded protein is CASKTGAYNSPLHF. The chain employs TRBV7-9 and TRBJ1-6; D possibly corresponds to TRBD1 (6 bases). Trimming cost V 7 bases and J 2 bases, with 9 bases left between them. Germline V CDR1 and CDR2: SEHNR, FQNEAQ (reference sequence). CDR3 length: 14 amino acids. Together with reference TRBV7-9 and TRBJ1-6, the CDR3 gives the full variable domain: DTGVSQNPRHKITKRGQNVTFRCDPISEHNRLYWYRQTLGQGPEFLTYFQNEAQLEKSRLLSDRFSAERPKGSFSTLEIQRTEQGDSAMYLCASKTGAYNSPLHFGNGTRLTVT.

V and J are TRBV10-2 and TRBJ1-1; 8 positions agree with TRBD1. The junction had 2 bases not matched to a gene; V was cut back by 8 bases and J by 3 bases. Germline lookup yields CDR1 WSHSY and CDR2 SAAADI. This CDR3 comprises 12 residues. CDR3 bases: TGCGCCAGCCAACAGGGGGACACTGAAGCTTTCTTT. It yields the protein CASQQGDTEAFF.

As for this clone: This CDR3 is also generated by other DNA sequences in the sample. The chain couples TRBV7-9 to TRBJ1-2, with D possibly matching TRBD1 (6 bases). Trimming left V 3 bases short and J 2 bases short, with 10 bases between. CDR1 and CDR2 from the germline V gene are SEHNR and FQNEAQ (reference sequence). This CDR3 contains 14 residues. The CDR3 DNA reads TGTGCCAGCAGCTTGCAGGGGACGAACTATGGCTACACCTTC. It specifies CASSLQGTNYGYTF.

The chain links TRBV5-1 to TRBJ2-3, with TRBD2 identical over 8 bases. Germline V lookup: CDR1 SGHRS, CDR2 YFSETQ. The CDR3 contains 15 residues. The V and J ends lost 4 bases and 1 base, in that order; junction bases with no gene match: 5. CDR3 in DNA: TGCGCCAGCAGCCGGGAGGGCCCGGGCACAGATACGCAGTATTTT. Protein product: CASSREGPGTDTQYF.

The chain links TRBV7-9 to TRBJ2-7, with 10 bases identical to TRBD2. Germline CDR1 SEHNR, CDR2 FQNEAQ (reference sequence). Trimming cost V 5 bases and J 3 bases; bases outside gene matches: 7. The CDR3 covers 15 residues. The CDR3 DNA reads TGTGCCAGCAGCCGAGCGGGGACTAGCGTCTACGAGCAGTACTTC. It is translated as CASSRAGTSVYEQYF. The whole variable domain, remainder taken from reference TRBV7-9 and TRBJ2-7, is DTGVSQNPRHKITKRGQNVTFRCDPISEHNRLYWYRQTLGQGPEFLTYFQNEAQLEKSRLLSDRFSAERPKGSFSTLEIQRTEQGDSAMYLCASSRAGTSVYEQYFGPGTRLTVT.